A selection of T cell receptor beta chains follows, all from one sample in a study of T cell responses to AZD1222 COVID-19 vaccine. TCRdb's table, derived via immunoSEQ multiplex PCR, lists solely in-frame clones and lacks some. The data show 120,000 or so clones, approximately 84% seen once. Specimen: peripheral blood, collected on day 0 of AZD1222 vaccination. The receptors were gathered from an adult in good health. CDR3s include the opening cysteine and the closing phenylalanine or tryptophan. Each record gives: V gene, D gene, J gene, clone size, CDR3 DNA, CDR3 protein. D genes are given only for firm matches. The listing skips clone size in some rows; elsewhere it reads once, few, many or a size class.

>TRBV11-3|NA|TRBJ2-7|NA
TGTGCCAGCAGCGGGGGGGGCAGCTCCTACGAGCAGTACTTC
CASSGGGSSYEQYF
>TRBV6-5|TRBD1|TRBJ2-5|NA
TGTGCCAGCAGTCAGAACAGGGGGCGCGGAACCCAGTACTTC
CASSQNRGRGTQYF
>TRBV7-2|NA|TRBJ2-7|NA
TGTGCCAGCAGCTTAGTCCCGAGCTCCTACGAGCAGTACTTC
CASSLVPSSYEQYF
>TRBV5-1|NA|TRBJ2-5|NA
TGCGCCAGCAGCAATAGCGGTCAAGAGACCCAGTACTTC
CASSNSGQETQYF
>TRBV9|TRBD1|TRBJ1-4|NA
TGTGCCAGCAGCGTAGGGACAGGAAATGAAAAACTGTTTTTT
CASSVGTGNEKLFF
>TRBV20-1|NA|TRBJ1-2|NA
TGCAGTGCTAGTGGTTCCGGGGGAATCGGCTATGGCTACACCTTC
CSASGSGGIGYGYTF
>TRBV5-1|TRBD1|TRBJ1-2|NA
TGCGCCAGCAGCTTCGGGACAGGCCTGTCCAACTATGGCTACACCTTC
CASSFGTGLSNYGYTF
>TRBV18|NA|TRBJ2-3|NA
TGTGCCAGCTCACCAAACCCCGTGTCAGATACGCAGTATTTT
CASSPNPVSDTQYF
>TRBV5-1|TRBD2|TRBJ2-2|NA
TGCGCCAGCAGCCGCGGGGGAAACACCGGGGAGCTGTTTTTT
CASSRGGNTGELFF
>TRBV28|TRBD1|TRBJ2-7|NA
TGTGCCAGTCTCACACCCTCGCCGGGACAGGGTCTTGGCGAGCAGTACTTC
CASLTPSPGQGLGEQYF
>TRBV5-1|TRBD1|TRBJ1-1|NA
TGCGCCAGCAGCTCTTCGACAGGGGCGGGCACTGAAGCTTTCTTT
CASSSSTGAGTEAFF
>TRBV27|NA|TRBJ1-2|NA
TGTGCCAGCAGTTTATCGCCGGGGGCCTATGGCTACACCTTC
CASSLSPGAYGYTF
>TRBV19|NA|TRBJ1-5|many
TGTGCCAGTAGTATAGGGAGGGTTCGGGGGCGCTCCGGCAATCAGCCCCAGCATTTT
CASSIGRVRGRSGNQPQHF
>TRBV11-3|TRBD1|TRBJ1-4|NA
TGTGCCAGCAGCTTAAGGGACAGCGGGGAAAAACTGTTTTTT
CASSLRDSGEKLFF
>TRBV7-2|NA|TRBJ2-5|once
TGTGCCAGCAGCTTTAACGGGGGAGCGGAGACCCAGTACTTC
CASSFNGGAETQYF
>TRBV3-1/TRBV3-2|NA|TRBJ1-6|NA
TGTGCCAGCAGCCAAGCCCCCCAGTCAGCAGGGAATTCACCCCTCCACTTT
CASSQAPQSAGNSPLHF
>TRBV5-4|NA|TRBJ1-1|NA
TGTGCCAGCAGCACCCCCGGATACAGGAACACTGAAGCTTTCTTT
CASSTPGYRNTEAFF
>TRBV2|NA|TRBJ1-3|NA
TGTGCCAACAACAGGGTGTCCTCTGGAAACACCATATATTTT
CANNRVSSGNTIYF
>TRBV4-1|NA|TRBJ1-1|NA
TGCGCCAGCAGCCAAGAACCGGGAGTAAGTACTGAAGCTTTCTTT
CASSQEPGVSTEAFF
>TRBV29-1|TRBD2|TRBJ2-1|many
TGCAGCGTTCACCTAGCGGGTAATGAGCAGTTCTTC
CSVHLAGNEQFF
>TRBV30|NA|TRBJ1-4|few
TGTGCCTGGAGTGTAGAGGGTCGGGAAAAACTGTTTTTT
CAWSVEGREKLFF
>TRBV19|TRBD1|TRBJ1-1|once
TGTGCCAGTAGCCCAGCACGACAGGGAAGGTTGAACACTGAAGCTTTCTTT
CASSPARQGRLNTEAFF
>TRBV7-8|NA|TRBJ2-7|once
TGTGCCAGCAGCTTAGGAGGGGCCCTCTCCTACGAGCAGTACTTC
CASSLGGALSYEQYF
>TRBV2|NA|TRBJ2-5|NA
TGTGCCAGCAGTCAAGACAGGAATCAAGAGACCCAGTACTTC
CASSQDRNQETQYF
>TRBV12-3/TRBV12-4|NA|TRBJ2-7|NA
TGTGCCAGCAGTTCGGGGGCCACCGGGTACTTC
CASSSGATGYF
>TRBV6-5|NA|TRBJ1-2|NA
TGTGCCAGCAGCGACAGTTTATATGGCTACACCTTC
CASSDSLYGYTF
>TRBV4-1|NA|TRBJ1-5|NA
TGCGCCAGCAGCCAACGACCCTTTAGGGGAGGCAATCAGCCCCAGCATTTT
CASSQRPFRGGNQPQHF
>TRBV19|NA|TRBJ2-7|NA
TGTGCCAGTAGGGGGGCTAGCGGATACGAGCAGTACTTC
CASRGASGYEQYF
>TRBV5-1|NA|TRBJ2-7|NA
TGCGCCAGCAGCTTGGACCGGGAGCGGCGGGACTTC
CASSLDRERRDF
>TRBV5-6|TRBD1|TRBJ1-4|once
TGTGCCAGCAGCCTTATTTCCGGGACAGGGAATGAAAAACTGTTTTTT
CASSLISGTGNEKLFF
>TRBV18|NA|TRBJ2-3|NA
TGTGCCAGCTCTAGGGACTGGCCGGATACGCAGTATTTT
CASSRDWPDTQYF
>TRBV5-1|NA|TRBJ2-2|NA
TGCGCCAGCACCATACAGGGGGGGGCGAACACCGGGGAGCTGTTTTTT
CASTIQGGANTGELFF
>TRBV19|NA|TRBJ1-3|NA
TGTGCCAGTAGTGCTGGATCCTCTGGAAACACCATATATTTT
CASSAGSSGNTIYF
>TRBV6-4|NA|TRBJ1-6|NA
TGTGCCAGCAGTGACCGGGACAATTCACCCCTCCACTTT
CASSDRDNSPLHF
>TRBV12-3/TRBV12-4|TRBD1|TRBJ1-2|few
TGTGCCAGCAGCAAGGACAGGGGACGTGGCTACACCTTC
CASSKDRGRGYTF
>TRBV2|NA|TRBJ2-4|NA
TGTGCCAGCAGTGGCGGGGCAAACATTCAGTACTTC
CASSGGANIQYF
>TRBV3-1/TRBV3-2|NA|TRBJ2-7|few
TGTGCCAGCAGCCAATTGGGGACCTACGAGCAGTACTTC
CASSQLGTYEQYF
>TRBV30|TRBD2|TRBJ2-2|NA
TGTGCCTGGAGTGTCGGGGGGGCCGGGGAGCTGTTTTTT
CAWSVGGAGELFF
>TRBV6-1|TRBD2|TRBJ2-1|NA
TGTGCCAGCAGTGGGCCGCTAGCGGGTCCCCTTTCGAATGAGCAGTTCTTC
CASSGPLAGPLSNEQFF
>TRBV7-2|NA|TRBJ2-3|NA
TGTGCCAGCAGCGACAGTCGGACAGATACGCAGTATTTT
CASSDSRTDTQYF
>TRBV7-2|TRBD2|TRBJ2-1|NA
TGTGCCAGCAGCTTTACTAGCGGGAGTGGGAATGAGCAGTTCTTC
CASSFTSGSGNEQFF
>TRBV19|TRBD1|TRBJ1-1|NA
TGTGCCAGTAAAACCACCCGGACAGGGCCAAACACTGAAGCTTTCTTT
CASKTTRTGPNTEAFF
>TRBV19|NA|TRBJ2-1|few
TGTGCCAGTAGTATCTACAGCAACAATGAGCAGTTCTTC
CASSIYSNNEQFF
>TRBV28|TRBD2|TRBJ2-2|NA
TGTGCCAGCAGAAGCGGGAGGGCCGCGAACACCGGGGAGCTGTTTTTT
CASRSGRAANTGELFF
>TRBV29-1|TRBD1|TRBJ2-1|NA
TGCAGCGTGGGGGGGGACAGGGATGAGCAGTTCTTC
CSVGGDRDEQFF
>TRBV4-1|NA|TRBJ1-2|NA
TGCGCCAGCAGCCAAGATAGTTCAGGAGGCTACACCTTC
CASSQDSSGGYTF
>TRBV12-3/TRBV12-4|TRBD1|TRBJ2-1|few
TGTGCCAGCACCTCGACAGGGGGCAATGAGCAGTTCTTC
CASTSTGGNEQFF
>TRBV21-1|NA|TRBJ1-3|NA
TGTGCCAGCAGCAAAGCGCGGGCAGGGGTGTCTGGAAACACCATATATTTT
CASSKARAGVSGNTIYF